This T cell receptor (beta chain) was obtained from a study of control samples from healthy donors and cancer patients. CDR3 size: 13 residues. CDR1 and CDR2 (germline): MDHEN, SYDVKM. About this clone: One end of the junction varies from germline; a read error may be responsible.

Using immunoSEQ multiplex PCR, the repertoire was profiled, and TCRdb retains in-frame clones only, with some absent. The sample's table shows about 190,000 clones. Sample: blood. This TCR was sampled from a woman in her thirties in good health. This chain joins TRBV28 and TRBJ2-7; no definite D call. The CDR3: CASSLPEIYGQYF. DNA of the CDR3: TGTGCCAGCAGTTTACCCGAGATCTACGGGCAGTACTTC. The variable domain in full, completed from reference TRBV28 and TRBJ2-7, reads DVKVTQSSRYLVKRTGEKVFLECVQDMDHENMFWYRQDPGLGLRLIYFSYDVKMKEKGDIPEGYSVSREKKERFSLILESASTNQTSMYLCASSLPEIYGQYFGPGTRLTVT.